One and the same sample provided the 5 T cell receptor beta chains below, sequenced in a study of T cells after yellow fever vaccination. TCRdb independently ran MiXCR on the 5' RACE reads; one entry per CDR3 protein. The sample has about 240,000 distinct CDR3 sequences; about 7.1% are singletons. This specimen consisted of CD4+ T cells sorted from PBMCs, obtained 15 days after the yellow fever booster vaccination. The receptors come from a man aged 25-40 years who received the YFV17D yellow fever vaccine.

This clonotype has a count of ten or more. The chain is built from TRBV5-4 and TRBJ2-5; D may be TRBD1 (6 bases). Trimming removed 0 bases at V and 2 bases at J, with 11 bases between. The CDR3 runs to 15 residues. The germline CDR1 and CDR2 sequences are SGHNT and YYREEE (reference sequence). In nucleotides, the CDR3 is TGTGCCAGCAGCTTGGGGGGGCGTACTCAAGAGACCCAGTACTTC. Protein product: CASSLGGRTQETQYF.

The sample holds a few counts of this clonotype. The chain carries TRBV5-8 and TRBJ2-3; tentative D call: TRBD2 (5 bases). The CDR3 loop spans 13 amino acids. The germline CDR1 and CDR2 sequences are SGHTS and YDEGEE. Trimming pared 0 bases from V and 7 bases from J, leaving 9 bases between. CDR3 loop: CASSLVTGNTQYF. As DNA, the CDR3 is TGTGCCAGCAGCTTGGTAACGGGAAATACGCAGTATTTT.

This clonotype was seen at least ten times. This chain links TRBV21-1 with TRBJ2-5. TRBV21-1 is described as a pseudogene. This CDR3 has 16 residues. The CDR3 nucleotides are TGTGCCAGCAGCAAAGAAATCTTGCTTGTTCGCGAGACCCAGTACTTC. Protein sequence: CASSKEILLVRETQYF.

This clonotype has just a few counts. J is TRBJ2-7 and V is TRBV29-1; 11 bases agree with TRBD2. The CDR3 consists of 15 residues. V was clipped by 6 bases and J by 3 bases; unmatched bases: 10. The germline V gene encodes CDR1 SQVTM and CDR2 ANQGSEA. The DNA of the CDR3 is TGCAGCGTGACTACTAGCGGGAGAGGCTTCTACGAGCAGTACTTC. Its translation is CSVTTSGRGFYEQYF.

This clonotype was found many times. The CDR3 sequence is CASSPGTGISEQYF. Here the CDR3 DNA reads TGTGCCAGCAGTCCTGGGACAGGGATTAGCGAGCAGTACTTC. This rearrangement joins TRBV12-3 or TRBV12-4 to TRBJ2-7; 9 bases are shared with TRBD1. The CDR3 has 14 amino acids. Trimming cost V 5 bases and J 6 bases; bases outside gene matches: 8.